These 23 T cell receptor beta chains were all obtained from the same sample, sequenced in a study of blood T cell repertoires in COVID-19 (dated by TCRdb to the early 2020s). Libraries were constructed by the immunoSEQ multiplex PCR assay. Drawn from immuneACCESS, this table holds only the in-frame rearrangements with V and J called that TCRdb kept. Clones are partly lost; checked studies trace under half to an unresolved V gene and leave the rest unexplained. Here the sample has some 400,000 clones; approximately 86% occur a single time. The ten largest clones add up to less than 3.5% of the sample. Sequenced input: peripheral blood. The receptors derive from a human donor in a cohort sampled during active COVID-19.

This chain connects TRBV4-1 to TRBJ1-1, with D perhaps TRBD1 (5 bases). The ends were cut back, 3 bases at V and 1 base at J, with 12 bases in the middle. The CDR3 covers 15 residues. The germline gives CDR1 MGHRA, CDR2 YSYEKL. The CDR3 is CASSQTTESNTEAFF. DNA of the CDR3: TGCGCCAGCAGCCAGACGACAGAATCGAACACTGAAGCTTTCTTT.

This clone came up once. The genes are TRBV4-2 and TRBJ2-3, with 8 bases lining up with TRBD2. The CDR3 has 16 amino acids. Germline CDR1 and CDR2: LGHNA and YNFKEQ. J lost 6 bases, V lost 0 bases, and 8 bases had no gene match. The DNA for the CDR3 is TGTGCCAGCAGCCAAGATTTCGCGGGAGGTATCGATACGCAGTATTTT. Its protein is CASSQDFAGGIDTQYF.

The CDR3 reads CASKGAAGGELFF. The CDR3 DNA is TGTGCCAGCAAGGGGGCGGCGGGCGGGGAGCTGTTTTTT. The V call is TRBV25-1, the J call TRBJ2-2; 7 bases match TRBD1. Germline-derived CDR1 and CDR2 are MGHDK and SYGVNS. After removal of 7 bases from V and 7 bases from J, the junction contained 6 bases not matched to a gene. The CDR3 loop spans 13 amino acids.

This sequence joins TRBV6-2 or TRBV6-3 and TRBJ1-4, with a weak D call TRBD1 (5 bases). V lost 2 bases and J lost 2, with 9 bases in between. Germline-derived CDR1 and CDR2 are MNHEY and SVGEGT. CDR3 size: 15 residues. This chain's CDR3 is CASSYLGQTNEKLFF. CDR3 bases: TGTGCCAGCAGTTACCTGGGGCAGACTAATGAAAAACTGTTTTTT.

The J gene is TRBJ2-1, the V gene TRBV12-3 or TRBV12-4; D is possibly TRBD2 (6 bases). The CDR3 is made up of 12 amino acids. The V and J ends lost 3 bases and 7 bases respectively, with 7 bases between them. The chain's CDR3 is CASSFSGNEQFF. The CDR3 DNA is TGTGCCAGCAGTTTCAGCGGGAATGAGCAGTTCTTC.

The V gene is TRBV7-8, the J gene TRBJ2-1; possibly TRBD2 for D (5 bases). The CDR3 consists of 15 residues. V was shortened by 0 bases and J by 6 bases, with 12 bases between the two germline ends. From germline, CDR1 is SGHVS and CDR2 FQNEAQ. The CDR3 reads CASSLARVPPNEQFF. CDR3 coding DNA: TGTGCCAGCAGCTTAGCGAGGGTGCCCCCCAATGAGCAGTTCTTC.

The DNA for the CDR3 is TGTGCCATCAGTGGAGGGACAGGTCGGACCTACGAGCAGTACTTC. Its protein is CAISGGTGRTYEQYF. The chain recombines TRBV10-3 with TRBJ2-7, with 8 nucleotides matching TRBD1. J lost 2 bases, V lost 4 bases, and 7 bases had no gene match. This CDR3 spans 15 amino acids. Germline V gene sequence: CDR1 ENHRY, CDR2 SYGVKD.

The chain links TRBV4-1 to TRBJ1-3, with D tentatively TRBD1 (6 bases). The V end lost 2 bases, the J end lost 5 bases, and 19 bases lay between the germline ends. Germline V gene sequence: CDR1 MGHRA, CDR2 YSYEKL. The CDR3 spans 17 residues. The CDR3 reads CASSQSLIRDKRNTIYF. The DNA of the CDR3 is TGCGCCAGCAGCCAAAGCCTAATCCGGGACAAGCGAAACACCATATATTTT.

The J gene is TRBJ1-2, the V gene TRBV11-2, with D possibly matching TRBD1 (6 bases). The germline V and J ends were trimmed by 0 bases and 4 bases, with 9 bases remaining between them. There are 14 residues in the CDR3. Per the germline V gene, CDR1 is SGHAT and CDR2 is FQNNGV. The DNA for the CDR3 is TGTGCCAGCAGCTTAGAATCAGGGGTCTATGGCTACACCTTC. Its protein product is CASSLESGVYGYTF.

This chain joins TRBV3-1 (or the pseudogene TRBV3-2) and TRBJ2-7, with TRBD2 identical over 13 bases. V gave up 4 bases and J gave up 3 bases; unmatched junction bases: 3. The V gene's germline CDR1 is LGHDT and CDR2 YNNKEL (reference sequence). The CDR3 totals 15 residues. CDR3 protein: CASSPGLAGIYEQYF. The DNA for the CDR3 is TGTGCCAGCAGCCCGGGACTAGCGGGAATCTACGAGCAGTACTTC.

The rearrangement uses TRBV11-2 and TRBJ2-7, with 7 bases matching TRBD2. The germline gives CDR1 SGHAT, CDR2 FQNNGV. This CDR3 spans 11 amino acids. Trimming cost V 6 bases and J 4 bases; bases outside gene matches: 0. The CDR3 DNA reads as TGTGCCAGCAGTAGCGGGTACGAGCAGTACTTC. Amino acid sequence: CASSSGYEQYF.

The chain is built from TRBV5-1 and TRBJ1-3; D unclear. The CDR3 runs to 15 residues. V lost 4 bases and J lost 0, with 11 bases in between. Germline V gene sequence: CDR1 SGHRS, CDR2 YFSETQ. The CDR3 reads CASSPSSGSGNTIYF. Here the CDR3 DNA reads TGCGCCAGCAGCCCTTCCTCGGGCTCTGGAAACACCATATATTTT.

The gene calls are TRBV5-1 and TRBJ2-5, with D perhaps TRBD1 (6 bases). CDR3 length: 13 amino acids. V was pared by 7 bases and J by 4 bases, with 14 bases between. Germline V gene sequence: CDR1 SGHRS, CDR2 YFSETQ. This CDR3 is CASSEQGLETQYF. CDR3 nucleotide sequence: TGCGCCAGCTCTGAACAGGGATTAGAGACCCAGTACTTC.

The chain uses TRBV6-2 or TRBV6-3 and TRBJ1-1, with D possibly being TRBD1 (6 bases). Germline CDR1 reads MNHEY; CDR2 reads SVGEGT. The CDR3 is 11 residues long. The ends were cut back, 5 bases at V and 10 bases at J, with 11 bases in the middle. The CDR3 DNA follows: TGTGCCAGCAGTAATCAGGGGAGAGCTTTCTTT. Encoded protein: CASSNQGRAFF.

The CDR3 is CASSLSIPGGLMNTEAFF. The CDR3 DNA reads as TGCGCCAGCAGCTTGTCTATTCCGGGGGGGCTAATGAACACTGAAGCTTTCTTT. The chain couples TRBV5-1 to TRBJ1-1; the D gene is possibly TRBD1 (6 bases). The V end was cut by 1 base, the J end by 0 bases, with 19 bases between. This CDR3 contains 18 residues. CDR1 is SGHRS, CDR2 YFSETQ, per germline.

The V call is TRBV11-3, the J call TRBJ2-2; possible D gene TRBD1, 6 bases. The V gene's germline CDR1 is SGHNT and CDR2 YENEEA. Trimming took 5 bases from V and 5 from J, leaving 15 bases between them. CDR3 length: 15 residues. The CDR3 DNA is TGTGCCAGCAGCCTCACAGGGTTGGGAACCGGGGAGCTGTTTTTT. It translates to CASSLTGLGTGELFF.

This chain links TRBV7-2 with TRBJ2-7, with D maybe TRBD2 (5 bases). From germline, CDR1 is SGHTA and CDR2 FQGNSA. Between the trimmed V and J ends, which lost 1 base and 3 bases, there was a span of 13 bases. CDR3 size: 15 residues. As DNA, the CDR3 is TGTGCCAGCAGCTTAGTCGGGGTCTCGGGCTACGAGCAGTACTTC. Translated: CASSLVGVSGYEQYF.

The genes are TRBV6-5 and TRBJ1-5; 11 nucleotides align to TRBD1. The length of the CDR3 is 15 residues. The germline V gene has CDR1 MNHEY and CDR2 SVGAGI. V lost 5 bases to trimming and J lost 7 bases; unmatched junction nucleotides: 7. The CDR3 protein is CASSLTGTGGQPQHF. CDR3 sequence (DNA): TGTGCCAGCAGTCTTACCGGGACAGGGGGACAGCCCCAGCATTTT.

CDR3: CASSAVTGLAEKLFF. The CDR3 DNA reads as TGTGCCAGCAGCGCGGTGACAGGGTTGGCTGAAAAACTGTTTTTT. The genes are TRBV9 and TRBJ1-4; TRBD1 agrees at 7 bases. With 3 bases clipped from V and 7 bases from J, the junction kept 9 bases outside the gene matches. Germline loops: CDR1 SGDLS, CDR2 YYNGEE. CDR3 size: 15 residues.

CDR3: CAWSVTSTEAFF. The CDR3 DNA follows: TGTGCCTGGAGTGTTACGAGTACTGAAGCTTTCTTT. This chain uses TRBV30 with TRBJ1-1; D is unresolved. The V end was cut by 0 bases, the J end by 5 bases, with 7 bases between. This CDR3 is built from 12 residues. Germline lookup yields CDR1 GTSNPN and CDR2 SVGIG (reference sequence).

This chain joins TRBV29-1 and TRBJ2-7, with 7 bases lining up with TRBD1. J gave up 4 bases and V 4 bases, and 4 bases lay outside the gene matches. Germline CDR1 and CDR2: SQVTM and ANQGSEA. CDR3 length: 12 residues. The CDR3 sequence is CSVVTGAYEQYF. CDR3 DNA sequence: TGCAGCGTTGTTACAGGGGCTTACGAGCAGTACTTC.

This chain joins TRBV10-3 and TRBJ2-1, with 8 positions matching TRBD2. Per germline, CDR1 ENHRY and CDR2 SYGVKD. This CDR3 is built from 14 residues. V gave up 9 bases and J gave up 5 bases; unmatched junction bases: 9. The CDR3 DNA is TGTGCCATTCGTCCAGCGGGGGTCAACAATGAGCAGTTCTTC. As protein: CAIRPAGVNNEQFF.

A few counts support this clone. The rearrangement uses TRBV5-1 and TRBJ2-7; tentatively, D is TRBD2 (5 bases). This CDR3 region has 13 residues. V lost 4 bases and J lost 1, with 9 bases in between. Germline-derived CDR1 and CDR2 are SGHRS and YFSETQ. CDR3 region: CASSDGVSYEQYF. For the CDR3, the DNA is TGCGCCAGCAGCGACGGGGTATCCTACGAGCAGTACTTC.